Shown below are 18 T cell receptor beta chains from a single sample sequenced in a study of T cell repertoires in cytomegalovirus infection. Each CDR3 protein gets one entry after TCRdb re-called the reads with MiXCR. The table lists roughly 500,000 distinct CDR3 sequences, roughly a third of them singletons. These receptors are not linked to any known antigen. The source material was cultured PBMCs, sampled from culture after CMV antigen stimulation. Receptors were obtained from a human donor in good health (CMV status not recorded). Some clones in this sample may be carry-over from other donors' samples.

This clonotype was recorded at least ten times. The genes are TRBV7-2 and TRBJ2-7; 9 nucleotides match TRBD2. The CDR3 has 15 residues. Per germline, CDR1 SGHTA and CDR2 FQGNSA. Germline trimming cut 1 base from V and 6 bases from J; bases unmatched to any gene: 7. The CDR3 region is CASSLGISGSAEQYV. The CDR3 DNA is TGTGCCAGCAGCTTAGGTATTAGCGGGAGTGCCGAGCAGTACGTC.

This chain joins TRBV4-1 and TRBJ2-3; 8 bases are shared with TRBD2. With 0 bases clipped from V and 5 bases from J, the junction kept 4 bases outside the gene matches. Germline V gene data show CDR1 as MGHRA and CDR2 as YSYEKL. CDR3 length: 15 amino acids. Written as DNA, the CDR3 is TGCGCCAGCAGCCAAGATGGAGCGGGAGAAGATACGCAGTATTTT. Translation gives CASSQDGAGEDTQYF.

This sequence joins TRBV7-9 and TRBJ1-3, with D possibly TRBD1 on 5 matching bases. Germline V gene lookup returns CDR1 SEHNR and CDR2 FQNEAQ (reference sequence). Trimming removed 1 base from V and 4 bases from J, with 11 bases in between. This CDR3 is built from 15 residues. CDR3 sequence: CASSLGAGRGNTIYF. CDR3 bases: TGTGCCAGCAGCTTAGGAGCAGGGAGAGGAAACACCATATATTTT.

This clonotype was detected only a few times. The CDR3 reads CATRKGLAGTDMAKNIQYF. CDR3 nucleotide sequence: TGTGCCACCAGAAAGGGACTAGCGGGAACCGATATGGCCAAAAACATTCAGTACTTC. This chain links TRBV15 with TRBJ2-4; 13 bases align to TRBD2. J gave up 1 base and V 6 bases, and 12 bases lay outside the gene matches. Germline V gives CDR1 LNHNV, CDR2 YYDKDF (reference sequence). The CDR3 is 19 amino acids.

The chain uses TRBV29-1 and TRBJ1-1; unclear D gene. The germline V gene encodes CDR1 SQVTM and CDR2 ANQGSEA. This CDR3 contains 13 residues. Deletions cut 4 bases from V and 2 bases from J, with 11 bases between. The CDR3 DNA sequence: TGCAGCGTTGTATATAGGAGAAACACTGAAGCTTTCTTT. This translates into CSVVYRRNTEAFF.

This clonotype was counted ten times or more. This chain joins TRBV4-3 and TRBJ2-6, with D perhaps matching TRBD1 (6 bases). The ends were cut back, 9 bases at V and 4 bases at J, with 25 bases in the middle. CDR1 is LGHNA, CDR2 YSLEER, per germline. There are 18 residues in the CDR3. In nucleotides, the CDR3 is TGCGCCAGTTCTGCCCGGAGCGAGGGGGAGACAGGGGCCAACGTCCTGACTTTC. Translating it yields CASSARSEGETGANVLTF.

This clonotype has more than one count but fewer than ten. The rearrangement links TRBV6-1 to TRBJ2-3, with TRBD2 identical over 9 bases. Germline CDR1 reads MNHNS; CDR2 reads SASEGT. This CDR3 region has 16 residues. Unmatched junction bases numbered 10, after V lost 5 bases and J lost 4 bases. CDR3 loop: CASSWVAGVDSDTQYF. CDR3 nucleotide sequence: TGTGCCAGCAGTTGGGTAGCGGGAGTTGATTCAGATACGCAGTATTTT.

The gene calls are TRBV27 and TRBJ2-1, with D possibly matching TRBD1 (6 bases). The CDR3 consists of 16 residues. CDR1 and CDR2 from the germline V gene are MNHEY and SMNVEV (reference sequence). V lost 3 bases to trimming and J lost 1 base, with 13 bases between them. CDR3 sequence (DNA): TGTGCCAGCAGTTTCCTCAGGCAGGGGTCCTACAATGAGCAGTTCTTC. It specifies CASSFLRQGSYNEQFF.

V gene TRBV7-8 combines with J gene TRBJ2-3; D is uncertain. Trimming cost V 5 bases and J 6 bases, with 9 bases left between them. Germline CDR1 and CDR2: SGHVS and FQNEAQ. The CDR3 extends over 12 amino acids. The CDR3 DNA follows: TGTGCCAGCAGCCTCCACCAGGATACGCAGTATTTT. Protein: CASSLHQDTQYF.

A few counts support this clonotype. The CDR3 DNA follows: TGCGCCAGCAGTCAAACCCCGACCGGGTCCGGGGCCAACGTCCTGACTTTC. Protein: CASSQTPTGSGANVLTF. The J gene is TRBJ2-6, the V gene TRBV23-1; D gene uncertain. TRBV23-1 is designated an ORF whose function remains uncertain. The V gene lost 2 bases and the J gene lost 4 bases, with 15 bases spanning the gap. The CDR3 has 17 amino acids.

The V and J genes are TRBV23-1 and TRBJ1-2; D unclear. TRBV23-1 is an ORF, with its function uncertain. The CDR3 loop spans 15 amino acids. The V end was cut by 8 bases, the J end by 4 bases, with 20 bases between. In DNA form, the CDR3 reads TGCGCCAGCCTAAACATCCCGGGAGGTTCCTATGGCTACACCTTC. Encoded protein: CASLNIPGGSYGYTF.

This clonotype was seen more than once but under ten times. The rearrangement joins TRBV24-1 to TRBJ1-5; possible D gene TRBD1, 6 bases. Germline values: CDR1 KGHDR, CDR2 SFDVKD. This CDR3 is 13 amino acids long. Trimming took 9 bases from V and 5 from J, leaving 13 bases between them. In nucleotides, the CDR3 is TGTGCCACCGGGGGCCAGGGTTATCAGCCCCAGCATTTT. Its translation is CATGGQGYQPQHF.

The CDR3, as DNA: TGTGCCAGCAGGCGCGGGGTAGAGAACACTGAAGCTTTCTTT. Its translation: CASRRGVENTEAFF. The chain is built from TRBV6-1 and TRBJ1-1; D is ambiguous. Trimming took 6 bases from V and 1 from J, leaving 12 bases between them. The CDR3 is 14 amino acids. CDR1 is MNHNS, CDR2 SASEGT, per germline.

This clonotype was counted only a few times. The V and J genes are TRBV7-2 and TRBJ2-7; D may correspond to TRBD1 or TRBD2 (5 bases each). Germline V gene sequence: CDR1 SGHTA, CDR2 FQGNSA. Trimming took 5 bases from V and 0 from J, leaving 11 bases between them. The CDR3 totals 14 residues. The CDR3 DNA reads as TGTGCCAGCAGCAGGGGACGTAGCTCCTACGAGCAGTACGTC. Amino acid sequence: CASSRGRSSYEQYV.

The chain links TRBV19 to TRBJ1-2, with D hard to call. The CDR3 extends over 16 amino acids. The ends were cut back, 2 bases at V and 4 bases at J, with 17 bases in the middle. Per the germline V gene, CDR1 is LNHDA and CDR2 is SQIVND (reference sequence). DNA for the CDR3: TGTGCCAGTAGTATAACGTTGAGCGGAGCCTTCTATGGCTACACCTTC. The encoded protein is CASSITLSGAFYGYTF.

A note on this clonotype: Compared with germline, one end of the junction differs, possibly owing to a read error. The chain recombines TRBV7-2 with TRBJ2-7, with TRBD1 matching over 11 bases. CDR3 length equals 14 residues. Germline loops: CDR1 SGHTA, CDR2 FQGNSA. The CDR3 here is CASTPGTGGYGQYF. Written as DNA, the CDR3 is TGTGCCAGCACCCCCGGGACAGGGGGTTACGGGCAGTACTTC.

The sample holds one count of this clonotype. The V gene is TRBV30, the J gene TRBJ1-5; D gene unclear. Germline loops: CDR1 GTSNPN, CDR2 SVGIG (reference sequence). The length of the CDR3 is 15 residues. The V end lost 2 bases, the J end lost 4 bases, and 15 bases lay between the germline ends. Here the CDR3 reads CAWSYMDGDNQPQHF. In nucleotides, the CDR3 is TGTGCCTGGAGTTATATGGACGGAGATAATCAGCCCCAGCATTTT. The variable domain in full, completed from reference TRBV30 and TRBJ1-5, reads SQTIHQWPATLVQPVGSPLSLECTVEGTSNPNLYWYRQAAGRGLQLLFYSVGIGQISSEVPQNLSASRPQDRQFILSSKKLLLSDSGFYLCAWSYMDGDNQPQHFGDGTRLSIL.

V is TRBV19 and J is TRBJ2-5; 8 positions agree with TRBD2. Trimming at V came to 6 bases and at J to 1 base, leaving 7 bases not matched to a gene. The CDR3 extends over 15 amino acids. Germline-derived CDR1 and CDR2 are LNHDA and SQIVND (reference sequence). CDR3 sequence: CASRVAGSPQETQYF. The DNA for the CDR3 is TGTGCCAGTAGGGTAGCGGGAAGCCCCCAAGAGACCCAGTACTTC.